These 17 T cell receptor beta chains were sequenced from one sample in a study of Ad26.COV2.S vaccination and SARS-CoV-2 variants. Produced via immunoSEQ multiplex PCR; TCRdb's table is partial and in-frame only. This sample yields 120,000 to 150,000 clones, of which approximately 90% are seen a single time; more than 4.5% belongs to the top ten. The sequencing used peripheral blood, collected after recovery from COVID-19. Source of these receptors: a human donor who had recovered from COVID-19.

The chain has TRBV10-3 and TRBJ2-5; possibly TRBD1 for D (5 bases). The ends were cut back, 8 bases at V and 3 bases at J, with 19 bases in the middle. The germline V gene encodes CDR1 ENHRY and CDR2 SYGVKD. The CDR3 is 15 amino acids. The CDR3, as DNA: TGTGCCATCCACTCAGGGCAGGAAGGAGAAGAGACCCAGTACTTC. It codes for CAIHSGQEGEETQYF.

The chain uses TRBV2 and TRBJ1-1, with TRBD1 as a possible D gene (6 bases). Germline V CDR1 and CDR2: SNHLY, FYNNEI. The CDR3 runs to 15 residues. Trimming left V 4 bases short and J 0 bases short, with 12 bases between. Here the CDR3 DNA reads TGTGCCAGCAGTGCACCACAGGGCCTGAACACTGAAGCTTTCTTT. Encoded protein: CASSAPQGLNTEAFF.

As DNA, the CDR3 is TGTGCCAGCAGCTTAACCGGGACAGGAATTAATGAGCAGTTCTTC. Translated, it gives CASSLTGTGINEQFF. The J gene is TRBJ2-1, the V gene TRBV5-4; TRBD1 matches 8 bases. V was clipped by 2 bases and J by 7 bases; unmatched bases: 8. The germline CDR1 and CDR2 sequences are SGHNT and YYREEE (reference sequence). The CDR3 is made up of 15 amino acids.

The V call is TRBV28, the J call TRBJ1-1, with D hard to call. This CDR3 has 16 residues. V lost 2 bases and J lost 0, with 13 bases in between. Per the germline V gene, CDR1 is MDHEN and CDR2 is SYDVKM. CDR3 amino acids: CASSLSSSLMNTEAFF. CDR3 coding DNA: TGTGCCAGCAGTTTAAGCAGCTCCCTGATGAACACTGAAGCTTTCTTT. Full variable domain (remainder filled in from reference TRBV28 and TRBJ1-1): DVKVTQSSRYLVKRTGEKVFLECVQDMDHENMFWYRQDPGLGLRLIYFSYDVKMKEKGDIPEGYSVSREKKERFSLILESASTNQTSMYLCASSLSSSLMNTEAFFGQGTRLTVV.

The CDR3 region has the DNA TGTGCCAGCAGCGGCGGGGGGGCCGGGGAGCTGTTTTTT. Protein: CASSGGGAGELFF. V and J are TRBV27 and TRBJ2-2; 9 bases agree with TRBD2. Germline loops: CDR1 MNHEY, CDR2 SMNVEV (reference sequence). With 6 bases clipped from V and 6 bases from J, the junction kept 2 bases outside the gene matches. CDR3 length equals 13 residues.

V gene TRBV6-5 combines with J gene TRBJ1-1, with D perhaps TRBD1 (5 bases). Germline V gives CDR1 MNHEY, CDR2 SVGAGI. The CDR3 runs to 15 residues. V lost 2 bases to trimming and J lost 5 bases, with 15 bases between them. CDR3 sequence: CASSYHGTVGTEAFF. CDR3 sequence (DNA): TGTGCCAGCAGTTACCACGGGACTGTTGGGACTGAAGCTTTCTTT.

This chain uses TRBV6-5 with TRBJ1-2, with D unresolved. In germline, CDR1 is MNHEY, CDR2 SVGAGI. The CDR3 length is 12 residues. Trimming pared 2 bases from V and 8 bases from J, leaving 9 bases between. Here the CDR3 DNA reads TGTGCCAGCAGTTACAATCTCGGAGGCTACACCTTC. Protein: CASSYNLGGYTF.

This chain links TRBV5-4 with TRBJ2-2; no reliable D call. CDR3 length equals 13 residues. Deletions cut 2 bases from V and 5 bases from J, with 7 bases between. Germline-derived CDR1 and CDR2 are SGHNT and YYREEE (reference sequence). CDR3 DNA: TGTGCCAGCAGCTTTGGGAATACCGGGGAGCTGTTTTTT. Its protein is CASSFGNTGELFF.

The rearrangement links TRBV28 to TRBJ2-7, with 7 nucleotides matching TRBD1. The germline CDR1 and CDR2 sequences are MDHEN and SYDVKM. V gave up 6 bases and J gave up 3 bases; unmatched junction bases: 11. The CDR3 has 15 residues. This CDR3 is CASRNRGEVDYEQYF. The CDR3 nucleotides read TGTGCCAGCAGAAACAGGGGAGAGGTGGACTACGAGCAGTACTTC. The variable domain in full, completed from reference TRBV28 and TRBJ2-7, reads DVKVTQSSRYLVKRTGEKVFLECVQDMDHENMFWYRQDPGLGLRLIYFSYDVKMKEKGDIPEGYSVSREKKERFSLILESASTNQTSMYLCASRNRGEVDYEQYFGPGTRLTVT.

This chain uses TRBV7-9 with TRBJ1-1; D not resolved. V lost 5 bases, J lost 1 base, and 11 bases lay in between. The CDR3 is 14 amino acids. The V gene's germline CDR1 is SEHNR and CDR2 FQNEAQ (reference sequence). The CDR3 coding sequence is TGTGCCAGCAGCCTTAGTTTCGGGAACACTGAAGCTTTCTTT. Translated, it gives CASSLSFGNTEAFF.

The sample holds a few counts of this clone. The CDR3 here is CASSPWDITLNTEAFF. CDR3 DNA sequence: TGTGCCAGCTCACCGTGGGACATAACCTTGAACACTGAAGCTTTCTTT. The chain employs TRBV18 and TRBJ1-1; possible D gene TRBD1, 6 bases. The V end was cut by 3 bases, the J end by 0 bases, with 14 bases between. From germline, CDR1 is KGHSH and CDR2 LQKENI. This CDR3 has 16 amino acids. Supplemented by reference TRBV18 and TRBJ1-1, the full variable domain reads NAGVMQNPRHLVRRRGQEARLRCSPMKGHSHVYWYRQLPEEGLKFMVYLQKENIIDESGMPKERFSAEFPKEGPSILRIQQVVRGDSAAYFCASSPWDITLNTEAFFGQGTRLTVV.

The chain combines TRBV5-1 with TRBJ1-1; D is perhaps TRBD1 (5 bases). This CDR3 has 12 residues. Looked up from germline, CDR1 is SGHRS and CDR2 is YFSETQ. V was shortened by 4 bases and J by 8 bases, with 12 bases between the two germline ends. The CDR3, as DNA: TGCGCCAGCAGCGGCGGGGGTCCCGAAGCTTTCTTT. Amino acid sequence: CASSGGGPEAFF.

The V and J genes are TRBV12-5 and TRBJ1-1; 9 bases line up with TRBD1. Germline trimming cut 1 base from V and 4 bases from J; bases unmatched to any gene: 1. This CDR3 has 14 amino acids. Germline V gives CDR1 LGHNT, CDR2 FRNRAP. Here the CDR3 reads CASGLGTGVTEAFF. The CDR3 region has the DNA TGTGCTAGTGGTTTGGGGACAGGGGTCACTGAAGCTTTCTTT. Drawing the rest from reference TRBV12-5 and TRBJ1-1, the complete variable domain is DARVTQTPRHKVTEMGQEVTMRCQPILGHNTVFWYRQTMMQGLELLAYFRNRAPLDDSGMPKDRFSAEMPDATLATLKIQPSEPRDSAVYFCASGLGTGVTEAFFGQGTRLTVV.

The chain has TRBV3-1 (or the pseudogene TRBV3-2) and TRBJ1-2; 8 nucleotides align to TRBD1. CDR1 is LGHDT and CDR2 is YNNKEL in the germline V gene (reference sequence). V was clipped by 4 bases and J by 3 bases; unmatched bases: 13. This CDR3 comprises 17 residues. CDR3 sequence (DNA): TGTGCCAGCAGCCCAGGGGGCGCTTGGGGCGTGGACTATGGCTACACCTTC. The encoded protein is CASSPGGAWGVDYGYTF.

The chain recombines TRBV5-1 with TRBJ2-3; D gene unclear. Per the germline V gene, CDR1 is SGHRS and CDR2 is YFSETQ. There are 14 residues in the CDR3. V was trimmed by 7 bases and J by 0 bases, leaving 12 bases between them. The CDR3 sequence is CASEQISSTDTQYF. In DNA form, the CDR3 reads TGCGCCAGCGAACAGATATCTAGCACAGATACGCAGTATTTT.

J is TRBJ2-1 and V is TRBV7-9, with 7 nucleotides matching TRBD2. Trimming removed 5 bases from V and 10 bases from J; junction bases left unmatched: 8. The CDR3 extends over 13 amino acids. CDR1 SEHNR and CDR2 FQNEAQ come from the germline V gene (reference sequence). As DNA, the CDR3 is TGTGCCAGCAGCCAGCGGGGAAGTGTGGAGCAGTTCTTC. Residues: CASSQRGSVEQFF. The full variable domain, rest sourced from reference TRBV7-9 and TRBJ2-1, is DTGVSQNPRHKITKRGQNVTFRCDPISEHNRLYWYRQTLGQGPEFLTYFQNEAQLEKSRLLSDRFSAERPKGSFSTLEIQRTEQGDSAMYLCASSQRGSVEQFFGPGTRLTVL.

V usage is TRBV5-1 and J usage is TRBJ1-6; 7 nucleotides line up with TRBD1. The CDR3 consists of 15 residues. J was trimmed by 5 bases and V by 3 bases; bases with no gene match: 5. The germline gives CDR1 SGHRS, CDR2 YFSETQ. The CDR3 here is CASSWTGTDNSPLHF. The CDR3 nucleotides read TGCGCCAGCAGCTGGACCGGGACAGATAATTCACCCCTCCACTTT.